This section outlines one T cell receptor (beta chain) sequence together with its context. Its target antigen remains unknown. No clone much larger than this one lies a single base away; base qualities are absent. The treatment or condition label of this sample denotes: randomized to nivolumab then ipilimumab (arm A) or the reverse (arm B). None of the patients in the trial had previously been given DNA-damaging chemotherapy. A FACS Aria II flow cytometer was used to sort live CD3+CD8+ cells that were negative for CD19 and CD56 from thawed PBMCs. Samples were obtained from patients with melanoma enrolled in CheckMate 064, a randomized, open-label phase II trial of sequential checkpoint blockade. Peripheral blood mononuclear cells were collected by leukapheresis, purified using Ficoll-Paque, and frozen in human serum containing roughly 10% DMSO. Immediately after sorting, the purity of sorted blood CD3+CD8+ cells was verified to be >95%, after which DNA was extracted.

This entry comes from a study of sequential checkpoint blockade in melanoma (dated by TCRdb to the late 2010s). Notes on the research overall: Using 1:1 randomization, the trial assigned patients either to first-line nivolumab followed by ipilimumab (arm A) or to ipilimumab followed by nivolumab (arm B). Maintenance nivolumab was given following each of the two trial sequences. On the study overall, not on this receptor specifically: Validation of the response-prediction model combining TCR metrics and mutation burden is needed in larger, independent patient cohorts.

TCRbeta CDR3 regions were immunosequenced from genomic DNA with the immunoSEQ Assay. Before high-throughput sequencing, genomic DNA was amplified using bias-controlled multiplex PCR. Per the authors' processing: To quantify the absolute abundance of each unique TCRbeta CDR3 region, the sequences were collapsed and filtered. Clonality was defined as 1 minus Pielou's evenness and was calculated using productive rearrangements only. A previously published method was used to identify clones whose frequencies were significantly greater in on-treatment samples than in baseline samples. TCRdb re-hosts the immuneACCESS table, in-frame sequences only. Its copies lack some clones; in the studies checked, an unresolved V gene accounts for under half of them, and the cause for the rest is not known. V and J calls and clone size are copied from that table; D and trimming were computed from the DNA. The sample contains about 20,000 clones, 65% to 90% of them found a single time. The ten most abundant clones make up about half of the sample.

The CDR3 contains 15 residues, cysteine and phenylalanine counted. Kept here is only the CDR3 DNA, which spans 45 bases and is read in frame from base 1. CDR1 SEHNR and CDR2 FQNEAQ were looked up in the germline V gene (reference sequence). The rearranged segments are TRBV7-9 and TRBJ2-5; 6 matching bases give a weak D call of TRBD2. The J call is in doubt because the DNA end fits TRBJ2-7 better. Material: CD8+ T cells sorted from blood (inferred from file names), obtained from a patient given nivolumab and ipilimumab in sequence. The sequence derives from a human donor with melanoma. The DNA reads as follows: TGTGCCAGCAGCCCACCCGTCGGGAGTAGCAACGAGCAGTACTTC. The encoded protein is CASSPPVGSSNEQYF.